The entry that follows covers one T cell receptor beta chain sequence. This entry is derived from a study of shared clonotypes between healthy human individuals. Study details: Researchers assigned three CD4 naive, three CD4 memory, two CD8 naive and one CD8 memory plate to each donor.

Sequencing used immunoSEQ multiplex PCR; TCRdb keeps in-frame clones, though not all of them. Seen here are about 600,000 clones, about 96% observed once, and the top ten hold 0.057%. The CDR3 covers 12 residues. CDR1 and CDR2 (germline): MDHEN, SYDVKM. With 2 bases removed from V and 5 bases from J, the gap between germline ends came to 6 bases. The source material was naive CD4+ T cells sorted from blood. Subset indicated: CD45RA+ positively selected. V and J are TRBV28 and TRBJ2-5; D gene unclear. The receptor comes from a woman aged 30 to 39 in good health. CDR3 nucleotide sequence: TGTGCCAGCAGTTTAATTTATGAGACCCAGTACTTC. It translates to CASSLIYETQYF.